This T cell receptor beta chain was observed in a study of response to subunit inactivated influenza vaccine. General observations from the study: Authors suggested few new T cells are recruited by each seasonal influenza vaccination.

Each CDR3 protein is one row after TCRdb ran MiXCR on the RT-PCR reads. The table lists approximately 570,000 distinct CDR3 sequences, approximately 7.1% of them singletons. This clonotype was counted at least ten times. What it binds is not known. Sequencing was performed on PBMCs from blood, taken less than 25 months after vaccination. The sequence was obtained from a man in his fifties or sixties who received an inactivated influenza vaccine.

The DNA for the CDR3 is TGTGCCAGCAGAACGACTAGCGGCCGATCCTACGAGCAGTACTTC. It specifies CASRTTSGRSYEQYF. The chain carries TRBV28 and TRBJ2-7, with TRBD2 identical over 9 bases. Germline V CDR1 and CDR2: MDHEN, SYDVKM. Trimming cost V 6 bases and J 1 base; bases outside gene matches: 7. The CDR3 extends over 15 amino acids.